This T cell receptor (beta chain) was retrieved from a study of cytomegalovirus exposure and HLA in healthy donors. Whole-study context: Out of 398 genotyped donors, roughly 80% belonged to the Caucasian-associated ancestry cluster.

Vbeta (60) and Jbeta (13) primers were used in the PCR. Only in-frame clones appear in the TCRdb table, and some are missing; sequencing was by immunoSEQ multiplex PCR. The profile shows some 170,000 clones, 80% to 90% of them singletons. The sequence derives from a woman aged 50 to 65 in good health and CMV-seronegative. Sequencing was done on a sample of PBMCs.

Here the CDR3 reads CASSKSGGASYNEQFF. As DNA, the CDR3 is TGTGCCAGCTCTAAGAGCGGGGGGGCCTCCTACAATGAGCAGTTCTTC. V gene TRBV9 combines with J gene TRBJ2-1, with TRBD2 matching over 10 bases. CDR1 and CDR2 (germline): SGDLS, YYNGEE. This CDR3 region has 16 residues. With 7 bases clipped from V and 0 bases from J, the junction kept 7 bases outside the gene matches.